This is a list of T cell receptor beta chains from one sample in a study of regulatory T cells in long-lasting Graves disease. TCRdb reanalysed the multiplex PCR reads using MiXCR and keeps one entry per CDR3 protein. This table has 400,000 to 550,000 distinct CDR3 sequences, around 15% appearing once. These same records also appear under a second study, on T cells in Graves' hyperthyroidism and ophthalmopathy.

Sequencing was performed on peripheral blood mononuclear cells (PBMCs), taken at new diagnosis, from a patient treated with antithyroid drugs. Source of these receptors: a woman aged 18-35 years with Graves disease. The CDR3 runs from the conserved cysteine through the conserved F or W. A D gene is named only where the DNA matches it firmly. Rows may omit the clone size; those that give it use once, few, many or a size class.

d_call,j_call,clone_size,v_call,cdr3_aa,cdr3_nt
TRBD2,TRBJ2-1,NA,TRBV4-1,CASSQGPGLADNEQFF,TGCGCCAGCAGCCAAGGTCCGGGACTAGCGGACAATGAGCAGTTCTTC
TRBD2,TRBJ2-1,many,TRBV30,CAWSALAGVEEQFF,TGTGCCTGGAGTGCCCTAGCGGGAGTGGAGGAGCAGTTCTTC
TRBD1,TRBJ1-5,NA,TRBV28,CASSLTGATQPQHF,TGTGCCAGCAGTTTAACAGGGGCCACTCAGCCCCAGCATTTT
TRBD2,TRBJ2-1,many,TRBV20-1,CRLPGLAYNEQFF,TGCAGACTACCGGGACTAGCGTACAATGAGCAGTTCTTC
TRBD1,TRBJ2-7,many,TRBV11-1,CASSWDRAPFVYEQYF,TGTGCCAGCAGCTGGGACAGGGCTCCCTTCGTATACGAGCAGTACTTC
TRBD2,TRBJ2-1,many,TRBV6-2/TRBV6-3,CASSLEGLAGENEQFF,TGTGCCAGCAGTTTGGAAGGACTAGCGGGAGAGAATGAGCAGTTCTTC
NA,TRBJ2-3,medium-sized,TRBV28,CASSYLYSSTDTQYF,TGTGCCAGCAGTTACCTCTATTCCTCCACAGATACGCAGTATTTT
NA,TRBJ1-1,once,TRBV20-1,CSARDSGEANTEAFF,TGCAGTGCTAGAGATAGCGGGGAGGCGAACACTGAAGCTTTCTTT
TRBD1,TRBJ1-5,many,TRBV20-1,CSARTGGNSNQPQHF,TGCAGTGCTAGGACAGGGGGTAATAGCAATCAGCCCCAGCATTTT
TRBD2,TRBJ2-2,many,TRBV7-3,CASSSTSGRGLVNTGELFF,TGTGCCAGCAGCTCGACTAGCGGGAGAGGGTTGGTTAACACCGGGGAGCTGTTTTTT
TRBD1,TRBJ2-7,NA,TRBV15,CATSGDRASYEQYF,TGTGCCACCAGCGGCGACAGGGCCTCCTACGAGCAGTACTTC
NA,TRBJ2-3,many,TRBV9,CASSVAAGGTDTQYF,TGTGCCAGCAGCGTAGCAGCGGGCGGCACAGATACGCAGTATTTT
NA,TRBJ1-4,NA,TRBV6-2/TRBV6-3,CASSESEKLFF,TGTGCCAGCAGTGAAAGTGAAAAACTGTTTTTT
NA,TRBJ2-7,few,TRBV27,CASSLWEHWHEQYF,TGTGCCAGCAGTTTATGGGAGCACTGGCACGAGCAGTACTTC
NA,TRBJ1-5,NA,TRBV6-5,CASSYEGVDQPQHF,TGTGCCAGCAGTTACGAAGGGGTAGACCAGCCCCAGCATTTT
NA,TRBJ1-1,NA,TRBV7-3,CASSLDESRGAFF,TGTGCCAGCAGCTTAGACGAATCAAGGGGGGCTTTCTTT